This entry features one TCR beta chain sequence. This sample is drawn from a study of brain metastases from non-small cell lung cancer. Germline V gene lookup returns CDR1 SGHRS and CDR2 YFSETQ. The CDR3 extends over 15 amino acids. Trimming removed 4 bases at V and 1 base at J, with 14 bases between. Profiling relied on immunoSEQ multiplex PCR, and the TCRdb table lists in-frame clones only, not all of them. The sample shows a few thousand clones, under 90% of them seen only once. The TCR comes from a donor aged 40 or older with non-small cell lung cancer. Sequencing used tumor-adjacent normal tissue. The V call is TRBV5-1, the J call TRBJ1-1, with D unclear. The CDR3 loop reads CASSRSVGENTEAFF. CDR3 DNA sequence: TGCGCCAGCAGCCGAAGCGTTGGGGAGAACACTGAAGCTTTCTTT. Supplemented by reference TRBV5-1 and TRBJ1-1, the full variable domain reads KAGVTQTPRYLIKTRGQQVTLSCSPISGHRSVSWYQQTPGQGLQFLFEYFSETQRNKGNFPGRFSGRQFSNSRSEMNVSTLELGDSALYLCASSRSVGENTEAFFGQGTRLTVV.